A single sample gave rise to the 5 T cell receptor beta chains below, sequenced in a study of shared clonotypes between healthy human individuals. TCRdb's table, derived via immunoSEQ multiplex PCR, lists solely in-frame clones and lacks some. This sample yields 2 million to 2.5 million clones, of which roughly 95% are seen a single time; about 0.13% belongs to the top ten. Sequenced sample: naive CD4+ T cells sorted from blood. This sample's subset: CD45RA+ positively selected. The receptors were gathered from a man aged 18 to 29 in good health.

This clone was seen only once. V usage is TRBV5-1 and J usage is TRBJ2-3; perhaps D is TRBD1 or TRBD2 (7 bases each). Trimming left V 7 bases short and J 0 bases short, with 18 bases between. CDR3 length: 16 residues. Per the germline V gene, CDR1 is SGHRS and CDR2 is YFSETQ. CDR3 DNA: TGCGCCAGCCGGGGGGTGACAGGGCCTAGCACAGATACGCAGTATTTT. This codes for CASRGVTGPSTDTQYF.

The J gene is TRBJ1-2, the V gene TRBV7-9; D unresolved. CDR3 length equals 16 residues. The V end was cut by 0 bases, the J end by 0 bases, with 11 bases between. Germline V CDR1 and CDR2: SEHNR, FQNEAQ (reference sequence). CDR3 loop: CASSLAWQDSNYGYTF. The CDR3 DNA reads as TGTGCCAGCAGCTTAGCGTGGCAGGATTCTAACTATGGCTACACCTTC.

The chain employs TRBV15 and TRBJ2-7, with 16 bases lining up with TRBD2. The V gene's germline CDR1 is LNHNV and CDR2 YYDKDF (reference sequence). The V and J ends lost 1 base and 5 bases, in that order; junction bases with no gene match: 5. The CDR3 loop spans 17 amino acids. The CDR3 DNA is TGTGCCACCAGCAGAGTAGGGACTAGCGGGGGGGCGCACGAGCAGTACTTC. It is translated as CATSRVGTSGGAHEQYF.

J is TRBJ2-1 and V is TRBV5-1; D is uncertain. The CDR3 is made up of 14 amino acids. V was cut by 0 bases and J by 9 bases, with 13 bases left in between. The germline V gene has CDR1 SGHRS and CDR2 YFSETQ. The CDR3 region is CASSLELSYGEQFF. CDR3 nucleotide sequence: TGCGCCAGCAGCTTGGAACTAAGTTATGGTGAGCAGTTCTTC.

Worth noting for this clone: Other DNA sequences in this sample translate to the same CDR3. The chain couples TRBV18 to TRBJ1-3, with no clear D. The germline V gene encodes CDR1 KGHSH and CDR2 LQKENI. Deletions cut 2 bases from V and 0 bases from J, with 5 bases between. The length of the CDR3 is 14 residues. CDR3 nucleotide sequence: TGTGCCAGCTCACCAGGGAGCTCTGGAAACACCATATATTTT. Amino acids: CASSPGSSGNTIYF.